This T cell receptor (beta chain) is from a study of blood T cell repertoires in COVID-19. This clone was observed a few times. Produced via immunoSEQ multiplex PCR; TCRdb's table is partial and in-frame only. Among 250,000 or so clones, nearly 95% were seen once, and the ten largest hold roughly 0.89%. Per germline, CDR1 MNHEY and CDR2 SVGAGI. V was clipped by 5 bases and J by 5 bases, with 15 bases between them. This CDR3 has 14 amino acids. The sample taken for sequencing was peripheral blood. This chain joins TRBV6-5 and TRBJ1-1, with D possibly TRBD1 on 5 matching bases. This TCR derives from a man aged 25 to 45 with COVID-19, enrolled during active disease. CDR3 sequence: CASSPDNLRTEAFF. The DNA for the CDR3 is TGTGCCAGCAGTCCGGACAACTTACGGACTGAAGCTTTCTTT.